This record looks at one T cell receptor (beta chain) sequence and its context. Its antigen is not known. The time point is: week 11, during vaccination. A 20-mer mutant IDH1 peptide at 300 ug was injected subcutaneously with topical imiquimod. This specimen comes from a study of a mutant IDH1 vaccine in newly diagnosed glioma. Study-level information: The therapy given earlier, which was standard therapy, consisted of radiotherapy, temozolomide, or both, and most of the patients received both.

The table came from immunoSEQ multiplex PCR; TCRdb's copy has only in-frame clones and leaves some out. Of 100,000 to 120,000 clones detected, roughly 90% appear once; the ten largest clones hold 0.5% to 0.65%. With 5 bases clipped from V and 8 bases from J, the junction kept 9 bases outside the gene matches. There are 14 residues in the CDR3. Looked up from germline, CDR1 is SEHNR and CDR2 is FQNEAQ (reference sequence). The specimen was PBMCs, collected from a glioma patient whose treatment included an IDH1 peptide vaccine. This chain joins TRBV7-9 and TRBJ2-5, with TRBD2 matching 9 bases. The receptor was isolated from a woman between 45 and 65 years old with glioma. The CDR3, as DNA: TGTGCCAGCAGCCCTGTAGCGGGAGAGGGAACCCAGTACTTC. Amino acid sequence: CASSPVAGEGTQYF.